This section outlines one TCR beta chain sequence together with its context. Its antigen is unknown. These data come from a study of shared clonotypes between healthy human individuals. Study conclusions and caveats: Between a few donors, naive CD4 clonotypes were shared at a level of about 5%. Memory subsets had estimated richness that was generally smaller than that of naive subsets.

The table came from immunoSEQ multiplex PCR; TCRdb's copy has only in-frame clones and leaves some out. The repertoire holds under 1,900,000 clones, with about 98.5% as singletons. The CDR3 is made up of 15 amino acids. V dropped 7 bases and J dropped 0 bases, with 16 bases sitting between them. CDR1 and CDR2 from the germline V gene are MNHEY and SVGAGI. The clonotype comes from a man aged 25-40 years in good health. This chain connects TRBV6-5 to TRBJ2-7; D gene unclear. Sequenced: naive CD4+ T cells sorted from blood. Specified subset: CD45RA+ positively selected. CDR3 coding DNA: TGTGCCAGCAAGGGCGGCTTAGGGTTCTCCTACGAGCAGTACTTC. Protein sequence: CASKGGLGFSYEQYF.